The 9 T cell receptor beta chains below were found in one sample sequenced in a study of T cells in Graves' hyperthyroidism and ophthalmopathy. Researchers took RNA transcripts and amplified the TCR beta CDR3 regions from them. First-round RT-PCR targeting the TCR CDR3 was performed with the HTBI primer set. MiXCR was run by TCRdb on the multiplex PCR reads, yielding one entry per CDR3 protein. This sample has roughly 400,000 distinct CDR3 sequences, with just under 25% found just once. The sequencing sample was made of blood. The receptors originated from a man aged 50-60 years with Graves' hyperthyroidism.

This clonotype was observed a single time. The chain links TRBV29-1 to TRBJ1-1; 10 positions agree with TRBD1. From germline, CDR1 is SQVTM and CDR2 ANQGSEA. This CDR3 has 15 residues. The V and J ends lost 6 bases and 3 bases, in that order; junction bases with no gene match: 10. This CDR3 reads CSVRDRGRLDTEAFF. In DNA form, the CDR3 reads TGCAGCGTCCGGGACAGGGGACGTCTGGACACTGAAGCTTTCTTT.

This clonotype was recorded at least ten times. The genes are TRBV11-2 and TRBJ2-3; 8 positions match TRBD2. J was trimmed by 2 bases and V by 3 bases; bases with no gene match: 4. This CDR3 comprises 15 residues. Germline values: CDR1 SGHAT, CDR2 FQNNGV. CDR3 protein: CASSFSSGFTDTQYF. In DNA, the CDR3 is TGTGCCAGCAGCTTTTCTAGCGGGTTCACAGATACGCAGTATTTT.

V and J are TRBV10-3 and TRBJ2-2; D ambiguous. CDR3 length equals 13 residues. Germline V CDR1 and CDR2: ENHRY, SYGVKD. Trimming removed 7 bases at V and 6 bases at J, with 12 bases between. CDR3 loop: CAIKPTGAGELFF. The CDR3 DNA follows: TGTGCCATCAAACCCACCGGAGCCGGGGAGCTGTTTTTT.

Ten or more counts support this clonotype. This chain uses TRBV7-2 with TRBJ2-1, with D perhaps matching TRBD1 (5 bases). The CDR3 has 14 residues. Per the germline V gene, CDR1 is SGHTA and CDR2 is FQGNSA. V gave up 6 bases and J gave up 1 base, with 10 bases separating them. CDR3 in amino acids: CASRQRQSYNEQFF. CDR3 in DNA: TGTGCCAGCAGGCAAAGACAGTCCTACAATGAGCAGTTCTTC.

In its sample, this clonotype was seen a few times. This rearrangement joins TRBV19 to TRBJ2-1, with TRBD2 matching over 9 bases. V shed 5 bases and J 7 bases; nucleotides not matched to a gene: 15. Germline V gene data show CDR1 as LNHDA and CDR2 as SQIVND (reference sequence). The CDR3 sequence is 17 residues long. The CDR3 DNA follows: TGTGCCAGTAGTCCGGGACTACTAGCGGGCATTTTAAATGAGCAGTTCTTC. Translation: CASSPGLLAGILNEQFF. Combining the CDR3 with reference TRBV19 and TRBJ2-1 gives the whole variable domain DGGITQSPKYLFRKEGQNVTLSCEQNLNHDAMYWYRQDPGQGLRLIYYSQIVNDFQKGDIAEGYSVSREKKESFPLTVTSAQKNPTAFYLCASSPGLLAGILNEQFFGPGTRLTVL.

On this clonotype itself: A read error may explain this, as a much larger clone is one base away. V is TRBV20-1 and J is TRBJ2-7, with 11 positions matching TRBD2. Trimming cost V 5 bases and J 3 bases; bases outside gene matches: 12. CDR1 is DFQATT and CDR2 is SNEGSKA in the germline V gene (reference sequence). The length of the CDR3 is 16 residues. CDR3 loop: CSARLITSGGDYEQYF. The CDR3 region has the DNA TGCAGTGCTCGCCTCATCACTAGCGGGGGAGACTACGAGCAGTACTTC.

Concerning this clonotype itself: This could be a read error, since a much larger clone is one nucleotide away. The CDR3 region is CASSLADRGRSEQFF. The CDR3 DNA sequence: TGTGCCAGCAGCTTAGCGGACAGGGGGCGGAGTGAGCAGTTCTTC. The rearrangement uses TRBV7-6 and TRBJ2-1, with TRBD1 identical over 11 bases. J lost 9 bases, V lost 0 bases, and 4 bases had no gene match. The CDR3 spans 15 residues. Germline V gives CDR1 SGHVS, CDR2 FNYEAQ.

This clonotype was found a few times. The chain joins TRBV12-3 or TRBV12-4 to TRBJ2-7; 8 bases are shared with TRBD1. This CDR3 is built from 12 residues. Losses at the gene ends were 2 bases for V and 7 bases for J; bases not matched to a gene: 1. Here the CDR3 DNA reads TGTGCCAGCAGTTTATGGGACAGGGAGCAGTACTTC. This encodes CASSLWDREQYF.

The rearrangement links TRBV2 to TRBJ2-3; possibly TRBD2 for D (5 bases). Germline V gene lookup returns CDR1 SNHLY and CDR2 FYNNEI. The CDR3 contains 14 residues. Trimming took off 2 bases at V and 4 bases at J, with 10 bases between the two ends. Here the CDR3 reads CASSELAVSDTQYF. The CDR3 DNA is TGTGCCAGCAGTGAACTAGCCGTCTCAGATACGCAGTATTTT.